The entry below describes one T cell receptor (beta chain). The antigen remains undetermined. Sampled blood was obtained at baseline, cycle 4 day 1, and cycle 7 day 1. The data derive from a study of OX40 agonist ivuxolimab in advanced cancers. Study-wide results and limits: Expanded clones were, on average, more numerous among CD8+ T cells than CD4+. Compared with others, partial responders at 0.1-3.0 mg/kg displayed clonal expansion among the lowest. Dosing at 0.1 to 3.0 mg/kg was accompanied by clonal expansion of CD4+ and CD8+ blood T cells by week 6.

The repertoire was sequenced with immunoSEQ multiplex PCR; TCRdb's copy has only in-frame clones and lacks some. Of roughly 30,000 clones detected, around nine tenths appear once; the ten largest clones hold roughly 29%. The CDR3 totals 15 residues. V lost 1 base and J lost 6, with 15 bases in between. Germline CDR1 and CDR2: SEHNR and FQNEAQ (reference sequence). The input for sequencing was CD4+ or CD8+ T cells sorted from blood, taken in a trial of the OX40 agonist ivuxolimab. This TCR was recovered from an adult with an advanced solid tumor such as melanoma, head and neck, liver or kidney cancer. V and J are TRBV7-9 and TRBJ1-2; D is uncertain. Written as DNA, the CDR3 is TGTGCCAGCAGCTTAGGTTTCTCCCCAGTGGATGGCTACACCTTC. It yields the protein CASSLGFSPVDGYTF. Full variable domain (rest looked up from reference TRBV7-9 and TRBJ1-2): DTGVSQNPRHKITKRGQNVTFRCDPISEHNRLYWYRQTLGQGPEFLTYFQNEAQLEKSRLLSDRFSAERPKGSFSTLEIQRTEQGDSAMYLCASSLGFSPVDGYTFGSGTRLTVV.